These 25 T cell receptor beta chains came from one sample sequenced in a study of T cells after yellow fever vaccination. TCRdb called the 5' RACE reads again in MiXCR, with one record for every CDR3 protein. The data contain under 400,000 distinct CDR3 sequences, around 10% of them seen just once; the ten biggest clones take up about 17%. The starting material was PBMCs, obtained on the day of the first yellow fever vaccination. The receptors shown here come from a man aged 18 to 30 who received the YFV17D yellow fever vaccine.

This clonotype was counted between two and nine times. The V call is TRBV7-2, the J call TRBJ2-3; a weak D match, TRBD2 (6 bases). The CDR3 covers 15 residues. The germline V gene has CDR1 SGHTA and CDR2 FQGNSA. V was trimmed by 6 bases and J by 5 bases, leaving 18 bases between them. CDR3 coding DNA: TGTGCCAGCAGGGGACCGGGACTCCTAGGAGATACGCAGTATTTT. Its translation: CASRGPGLLGDTQYF.

V usage is TRBV7-2 and J usage is TRBJ1-1; a possible D gene is TRBD1 (6 bases). V lost 1 base and J 1 base, leaving 13 bases between the germline ends. From germline, CDR1 is SGHTA and CDR2 FQGNSA. The CDR3 is 16 residues long. This CDR3 is CASSLGSWGANTEAFF. In DNA form, the CDR3 reads TGTGCCAGCAGCTTAGGTTCCTGGGGGGCGAACACTGAAGCTTTCTTT.

CDR3 protein: CSVESAPVRSVAIVGYNEQFF. DNA for the CDR3: TGCAGCGTTGAATCAGCTCCTGTCCGGAGTGTCGCCATAGTTGGGTACAATGAGCAGTTCTTC. The rearrangement links TRBV29-1 to TRBJ2-1; D is ambiguous. There are 21 residues in the CDR3. V dropped 2 bases and J dropped 4 bases, with 33 bases sitting between them. CDR1 SQVTM and CDR2 ANQGSEA come from the germline V gene.

At least ten counts were recorded for this clonotype. This chain uses TRBV12-3 or TRBV12-4 with TRBJ1-3; D uncertain. The CDR3 loop spans 10 amino acids. V lost 5 bases, J lost 5 bases, and 1 base lay in between. The CDR3: CASSRNTIYF. The CDR3 DNA follows: TGTGCCAGCAGTCGAAACACCATATATTTT.

V is TRBV24-1 and J is TRBJ2-5, with 9 bases aligning to TRBD1. V was clipped by 5 bases and J by 1 base; unmatched bases: 7. The CDR3 is 16 residues long. The germline CDR1 and CDR2 sequences are KGHDR and SFDVKD. CDR3 DNA: TGTGCCACCAGTGCAGGACAGGGGACCCTCCAAGAGACCCAGTACTTC. Its protein is CATSAGQGTLQETQYF.

Ten or more counts support this clonotype. The V gene is TRBV7-3, the J gene TRBJ2-7; 11 bases agree with TRBD2. Germline V CDR1 and CDR2: SGHTA, FQGTGA. With V trimmed by 4 bases and J by 12 bases, 8 bases remained unmatched. The CDR3 consists of 13 residues. The CDR3 DNA reads TGTGCCAGCAGCTCCGGGACTAGCGGCCAAAGGTACTTC. Encoded protein: CASSSGTSGQRYF.

This clonotype was seen at least ten times. J is TRBJ2-3 and V is TRBV29-1; no reliable D call. The V end was cut by 5 bases, the J end by 0 bases, with 12 bases between. The CDR3 loop spans 14 amino acids. Per the germline V gene, CDR1 is SQVTM and CDR2 is ANQGSEA. As DNA, the CDR3 is TGCAGCGTTCATTATAGTGAGAGCACAGATACGCAGTATTTT. It codes for CSVHYSESTDTQYF.

This clonotype showed up just a few times. V and J are TRBV9 and TRBJ2-5; the D gene is possibly TRBD2 (5 bases). The CDR3 runs to 12 residues. The germline V gene encodes CDR1 SGDLS and CDR2 YYNGEE. V was clipped by 5 bases and J by 6 bases, with 11 bases between them. The CDR3: CASSGPGKTQYF. For the CDR3, the DNA is TGTGCCAGCAGTGGGCCGGGGAAGACCCAGTACTTC. The full variable domain, in which reference TRBV9 and TRBJ2-5 provide the parts outside the CDR3, is DSGVTQTPKHLITATGQRVTLRCSPRSGDLSVYWYQQSLDQGLQFLIQYYNGEERAKGNILERFSAQQFPDLHSELNLSSLELGDSALYFCASSGPGKTQYFGPGTRLLVL.

The chain couples TRBV7-8 to TRBJ2-3, with 7 bases that match TRBD2. The CDR3 length is 16 residues. Germline values: CDR1 SGHVS, CDR2 FQNEAQ. V lost 7 bases to trimming and J lost 6 bases; unmatched junction nucleotides: 16. CDR3 bases: TGTGCCAGCACCATAACCTATTCGGGGGGAGGGGATACGCAGTATTTT. Translation gives CASTITYSGGGDTQYF.

This clonotype was recorded a few times. The V call is TRBV4-1, the J call TRBJ1-6; D not resolved. The germline V and J ends were trimmed by 1 base and 0 bases, with 7 bases remaining between them. Germline V gene lookup returns CDR1 MGHRA and CDR2 YSYEKL. CDR3 size: 16 residues. The CDR3 nucleotides read TGCGCCAGCAGCCAAGCGGGAAGCTCCTATAATTCACCCCTCCACTTT. Encoded protein: CASSQAGSSYNSPLHF.

This clonotype has only a few counts. The V gene is TRBV20-1, the J gene TRBJ1-5, with D tentatively TRBD1 (6 bases). The CDR3 has 16 amino acids. Trimming left V 0 bases short and J 4 bases short, with 16 bases between. Germline lookup yields CDR1 DFQATT and CDR2 SNEGSKA (reference sequence). CDR3 in amino acids: CSARDPRGGYNQPQHF. As DNA, the CDR3 is TGCAGTGCTAGAGATCCCCGGGGGGGCTATAATCAGCCCCAGCATTTT.

The CDR3 DNA reads as TGTGCCAGCTCACCACCCCGGGGGCGCGTGAACACTGAAGCTTTCTTT. Translation gives CASSPPRGRVNTEAFF. The chain couples TRBV18 to TRBJ1-1; TRBD1 might be the D (6 bases). Germline V gives CDR1 KGHSH, CDR2 LQKENI. V shed 0 bases and J shed 0 bases, with 11 bases lying between them. The CDR3 totals 16 residues.

This clonotype came up many times. The chain combines TRBV6-5 with TRBJ2-3; D not resolved. The CDR3 is 13 residues long. V was clipped by 5 bases and J by 8 bases, with 14 bases between them. Germline V CDR1 and CDR2: MNHEY, SVGAGI. The CDR3 loop is CASSNPRWSTQYF. CDR3 DNA: TGTGCCAGCAGTAATCCACGGTGGAGTACGCAGTATTTT.

This clonotype was counted only a few times. The chain has TRBV6-5 and TRBJ2-3, with D perhaps matching TRBD1 (5 bases). The CDR3 has 10 amino acids. Trimming removed 7 bases at V and 6 bases at J, with 5 bases between. Germline-derived CDR1 and CDR2 are MNHEY and SVGAGI. The CDR3 DNA sequence: TGTGCCAGCAAGGGGGATACGCAGTATTTT. This codes for CASKGDTQYF.

This clonotype has only a few counts. The rearrangement joins TRBV7-8 to TRBJ2-7; possibly TRBD1 for D (6 bases). The CDR3 is 12 amino acids. V dropped 5 bases and J dropped 6 bases, with 11 bases sitting between them. Germline CDR1 SGHVS, CDR2 FQNEAQ. The chain's CDR3 is CASSHIGGEQYF. CDR3 sequence (DNA): TGTGCCAGCAGCCATATAGGGGGCGAGCAGTACTTC.

This clonotype was seen more than once but under ten times. This chain uses TRBV7-2 with TRBJ2-7; D unresolved. This CDR3 has 13 residues. The V gene's germline CDR1 is SGHTA and CDR2 FQGNSA. V was shortened by 5 bases and J by 2 bases, with 10 bases between the two germline ends. The CDR3 loop is CASSPHRAYEQYF. CDR3 bases: TGTGCCAGCAGCCCCCATCGAGCCTACGAGCAGTACTTC.

This clonotype has a count of ten or more. This chain uses TRBV6-1 with TRBJ2-5; D not certain. Trimming shortened V by 5 bases and J by 2 bases, and 12 bases separated the two germline ends. The CDR3 sequence is 14 residues long. Germline lookup yields CDR1 MNHNS and CDR2 SASEGT. The CDR3: CASSPWVAQETQYF. The CDR3 region has the DNA TGTGCCAGCAGTCCTTGGGTAGCACAAGAGACCCAGTACTTC.

This clonotype was found a few times. The chain combines TRBV6-5 with TRBJ2-7; TRBD1 agrees at 9 bases. The CDR3 spans 14 residues. V was pared by 3 bases and J by 9 bases, with 9 bases of the junction left unmatched. Germline CDR1 is MNHEY and CDR2 is SVGAGI. Written as DNA, the CDR3 is TGTGCCAGCAGTTATGGGACAGGGTCAATCTGGCAGTACTTC. Translation: CASSYGTGSIWQYF.

This clonotype appeared a few times. V is TRBV4-2 and J is TRBJ2-2; D uncertain. The CDR3 runs to 14 residues. Looked up from germline, CDR1 is LGHNA and CDR2 is YNFKEQ. Trimming stripped 0 bases from V and 3 bases from J, with 5 bases between. CDR3 protein: CASSQDRDTGELFF. The CDR3 bases are TGTGCCAGCAGCCAAGATCGAGACACCGGGGAGCTGTTTTTT.

The chain combines TRBV29-1 with TRBJ1-1, with 8 bases identical to TRBD1. With V trimmed by 3 bases and J by 5 bases, 8 bases remained unmatched. The germline V gene encodes CDR1 SQVTM and CDR2 ANQGSEA. The CDR3 has 14 amino acids. The CDR3 sequence: CSVDNRGVRTEAFF. In DNA form, the CDR3 reads TGCAGCGTTGATAACAGGGGGGTTCGGACTGAAGCTTTCTTT.

As concerns this clonotype: At one of its ends the junction is not consistent with the germline gene, which may arise from a read error. The genes are TRBV12-3 or TRBV12-4 and TRBJ2-4; TRBD2 matches at 9 bases. This CDR3 comprises 14 residues. CDR3 region: CASSSGLAENIQYF. The DNA for the CDR3 is TGTGCCAGCAGCTCGGGACTAGCCGAAAACATTCAGTACTTC.

This clonotype has a handful of counts. The chain combines TRBV4-1 with TRBJ2-7; tentatively, D is TRBD1 (6 bases). The V gene's germline CDR1 is MGHRA and CDR2 YSYEKL. The CDR3 is 14 amino acids. The V gene lost 0 bases and the J gene lost 6 bases, with 12 bases spanning the gap. CDR3 nucleotides: TGCGCCAGCAGCCAAGAATCGGGCAGGGGCGAGCAGTACGTC. Its protein is CASSQESGRGEQYV.

This clonotype has just a few counts. V usage is TRBV15 and J usage is TRBJ2-5, with D perhaps TRBD2 (6 bases). This CDR3 region has 16 residues. Trimming pared 2 bases from V and 2 bases from J, leaving 15 bases between. Germline loops: CDR1 LNHNV, CDR2 YYDKDF (reference sequence). CDR3 loop: CATSRKAPDYQETQYF. In DNA form, the CDR3 reads TGTGCCACCAGCAGAAAAGCACCGGACTATCAAGAGACCCAGTACTTC.

This clonotype was detected a few times. The rearrangement links TRBV18 to TRBJ1-1, with TRBD1 as a possible D gene (5 bases). Trimming stripped 3 bases from V and 7 bases from J, with 9 bases between. The CDR3 extends over 12 amino acids. Germline V gives CDR1 KGHSH, CDR2 LQKENI. CDR3 in DNA: TGTGCCAGCTCACCGAGGACAAATGAAGCTTTCTTT. Translation gives CASSPRTNEAFF.

The CDR3 bases are TGTGCCAGCAGTTTATCAGGGGTTCAGACAGATACGCAGTATTTT. It specifies CASSLSGVQTDTQYF. The chain joins TRBV28 to TRBJ2-3; tentatively, D is TRBD1 (6 bases). Germline lookup yields CDR1 MDHEN and CDR2 SYDVKM. Trimming cost V 1 base and J 3 bases, with 11 bases left between them. CDR3 length: 15 residues.